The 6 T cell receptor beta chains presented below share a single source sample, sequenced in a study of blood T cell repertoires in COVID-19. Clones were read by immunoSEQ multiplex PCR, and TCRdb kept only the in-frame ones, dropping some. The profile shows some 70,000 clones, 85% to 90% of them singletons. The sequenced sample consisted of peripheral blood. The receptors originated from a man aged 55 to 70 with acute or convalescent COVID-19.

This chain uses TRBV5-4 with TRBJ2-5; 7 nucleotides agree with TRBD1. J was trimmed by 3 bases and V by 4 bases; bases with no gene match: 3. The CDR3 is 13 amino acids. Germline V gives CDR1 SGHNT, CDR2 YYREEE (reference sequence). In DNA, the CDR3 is TGTGCCAGCAGCCCCGGGACAGAAGAGACCCAGTACTTC. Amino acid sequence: CASSPGTEETQYF.

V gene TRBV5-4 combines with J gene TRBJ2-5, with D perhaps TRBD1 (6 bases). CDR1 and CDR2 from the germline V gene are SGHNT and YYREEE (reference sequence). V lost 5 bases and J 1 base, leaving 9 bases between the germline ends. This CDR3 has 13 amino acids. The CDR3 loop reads CASSDRFQETQYF. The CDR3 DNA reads TGTGCCAGCAGTGACAGGTTCCAAGAGACCCAGTACTTC.

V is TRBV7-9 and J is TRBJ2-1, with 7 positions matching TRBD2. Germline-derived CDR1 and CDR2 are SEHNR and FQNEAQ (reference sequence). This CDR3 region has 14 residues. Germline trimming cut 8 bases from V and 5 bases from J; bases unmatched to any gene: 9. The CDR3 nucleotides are TGTGCCAGCTTCGTGGCTAGCGGAGACAATGAGCAGTTCTTC. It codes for CASFVASGDNEQFF.

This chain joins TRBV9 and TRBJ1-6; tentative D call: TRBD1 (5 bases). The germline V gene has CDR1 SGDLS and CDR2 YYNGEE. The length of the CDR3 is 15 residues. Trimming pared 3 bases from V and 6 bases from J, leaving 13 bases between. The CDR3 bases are TGTGCCAGCAGCGGAGGACAAGGTTCTAATTCACCCCTCCACTTT. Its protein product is CASSGGQGSNSPLHF.

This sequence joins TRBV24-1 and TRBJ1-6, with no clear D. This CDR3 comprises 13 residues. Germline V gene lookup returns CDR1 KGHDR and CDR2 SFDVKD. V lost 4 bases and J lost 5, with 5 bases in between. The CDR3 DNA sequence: TGTGCCACCAGTGAACGGGATAATTCACCCCTCCACTTT. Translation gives CATSERDNSPLHF.

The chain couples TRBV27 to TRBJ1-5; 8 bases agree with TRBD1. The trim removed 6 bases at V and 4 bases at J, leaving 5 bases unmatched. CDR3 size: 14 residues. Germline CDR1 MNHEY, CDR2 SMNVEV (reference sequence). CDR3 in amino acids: CASRSTGGNQPQHF. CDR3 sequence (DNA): TGTGCCAGCAGATCCACAGGGGGAAATCAGCCCCAGCATTTT.